Sequencing of this T cell receptor beta chain was carried out in a study of regulatory T cells in long-lasting Graves disease. The authors built TCR beta libraries using iRepertoire HTBI primers and Arm-PCR of CDR3 regions. TCRdb analysed the multiplex PCR reads with MiXCR anew, one entry per CDR3 protein. The table lists 400,000 to 500,000 distinct CDR3 sequences, roughly a fifth of them singletons. The germline V and J ends were trimmed by 0 bases and 1 base, with 14 bases remaining between them. From germline, CDR1 is SGHRS and CDR2 YFSETQ. The CDR3 length is 17 residues. The sample's time point: persistent/refractory GD, antithyroid drugs over 5 years with positive TRAb. There was RNA extracted from PBMCs, and the TCR library was made from it.

This specimen was peripheral blood mononuclear cells (PBMCs), taken when the disease was refractory, from a patient treated with antithyroid drugs. The TCR was taken from a female donor with Graves disease. The J gene is TRBJ2-1, the V gene TRBV5-1; no definite D call. DNA for the CDR3: TGCGCCAGCAGCTTGGGGGGAACCACTCTTTCCTACAATGAGCAGTTCTTC. This gives the protein CASSLGGTTLSYNEQFF.